What follows describes a single T cell receptor beta chain. Its antigen is not known. PCR amplification relied on 60 Vbeta primers (plus 13 Jbeta primers). TCRdb's table, derived via immunoSEQ multiplex PCR, lists solely in-frame clones and lacks some. Reported are about 130,000 clones; the ten largest clones contain 1.5% to 2.5%. This sample is drawn from a study of cytomegalovirus exposure and HLA in healthy donors. In germline, CDR1 is SGHRS, CDR2 YFSETQ. Trimming took 0 bases from V and 7 from J, leaving 10 bases between them. The CDR3 extends over 13 amino acids. Whole-study results and caveats: Some V segments, TRBV6-2 and TRBV6-3 among them, were indistinguishable and were therefore excluded.

The receptor comes from a woman aged 55-70 years in good health and CMV-seronegative. The sample comprised PBMCs. The rearrangement uses TRBV5-1 and TRBJ1-2, with a tentative D call TRBD1 (5 bases). CDR3 in amino acids: CASSLGGALGYTF. DNA of the CDR3: TGCGCCAGCAGCTTGGGCGGGGCCCTTGGCTACACCTTC.